The 2 T cell receptor beta chains reported below all come from one sample, sequenced in a study of T cells after yellow fever vaccination. One entry per CDR3 protein, called by TCRdb with MiXCR from the 5' RACE reads. The repertoire holds around 310,000 distinct CDR3 sequences, with 3.5% to 4.5% as singletons. This specimen consisted of PBMCs, obtained 15 days after the yellow fever booster vaccination. The receptors were sampled from a man in his late teens or twenties who received the YFV17D yellow fever vaccine.

The V and J genes are TRBV20-1 and TRBJ1-5; possible D gene TRBD1, 6 bases. This CDR3 has 13 residues. V was trimmed by 6 bases and J by 6 bases, leaving 15 bases between them. Germline CDR1 is DFQATT and CDR2 is SNEGSKA (reference sequence). The CDR3, as DNA: TGCAGTGCGCAGGGGAGGGTGTTTCAGCCCCAGCATTTT. Its translation is CSAQGRVFQPQHF.

The chain employs TRBV5-6 and TRBJ1-3; possible D gene TRBD1, 6 bases. Germline CDR1 reads SGHDT; CDR2 reads YYEEEE. V was cut by 4 bases and J by 0 bases, with 20 bases left in between. The CDR3 contains 18 residues. This CDR3 reads CASSLGVRQGNSGNTIYF. Written as DNA, the CDR3 is TGTGCCAGCAGCCTGGGGGTCCGGCAGGGGAACTCTGGAAACACCATATATTTT.